A single sample gave rise to the 5 T cell receptor beta chains below, sequenced in a study of CD8 T cells in ankylosing spondylitis. Study outcomes and limitations: There was a TCR beta motif, made of eight highly homologous variants, that appeared characteristic of ankylosing spondylitis blood.

TCRdb used MiXCR to reprocess the 5' RACE reads, holding one entry per CDR3 protein. This table has hundreds of thousands of distinct CDR3 sequences, about an eighth appearing once. No antigen has been identified for these receptors. The source material was blood, either unsorted or a sorted T cell fraction (not recorded which). Receptors originate from a male donor with ankylosing spondylitis.

The chain carries TRBV6-2 or TRBV6-3 and TRBJ1-1; 7 nucleotides match TRBD1. Losses at the gene ends were 8 bases for V and 7 bases for J; bases not matched to a gene: 7. Germline V gives CDR1 MNHEY, CDR2 SVGEGT. CDR3 size: 12 residues. In DNA, the CDR3 is TGTGCCAGCGATAGAGGGGGCGGTGAAGCTTTCTTT. Amino acids: CASDRGGGEAFF.

This clonotype has a count of ten or more. The chain has TRBV12-3 or TRBV12-4 and TRBJ1-1; D is unclear. The V end lost 3 bases, the J end lost 3 bases, and 8 bases lay between the germline ends. This CDR3 comprises 13 residues. CDR3 bases: TGTGCCAGCAGTTTCTCTGGAGACACTGAAGCTTTCTTT. Its translation is CASSFSGDTEAFF.

This clonotype was recorded a few times. The rearrangement joins TRBV7-2 to TRBJ2-1; 10 bases are shared with TRBD2. CDR3 length equals 16 residues. Germline lookup yields CDR1 SGHTA and CDR2 FQGNSA. The V and J ends lost 0 bases and 9 bases, in that order; junction bases with no gene match: 8. CDR3: CASSLAYLAGAGEQFF. The CDR3 DNA sequence: TGTGCCAGCAGCTTAGCGTACCTAGCGGGAGCGGGTGAGCAGTTCTTC.

The J gene is TRBJ1-4, the V gene TRBV7-9; D is perhaps TRBD1 (5 bases). Germline CDR1 and CDR2: SEHNR and FQNEAQ (reference sequence). With 1 base removed from V and 7 bases from J, the gap between germline ends came to 10 bases. CDR3 length: 14 amino acids. CDR3 sequence: CASSLVGLTEKLFF. CDR3 nucleotide sequence: TGTGCCAGCAGCTTAGTGGGACTCACTGAAAAACTGTTTTTT.

The J gene is TRBJ2-5, the V gene TRBV28; a possible D gene is TRBD2 (6 bases). CDR3 size: 13 residues. Germline V lookup: CDR1 MDHEN, CDR2 SYDVKM. Trimming took off 7 bases at V and 1 base at J, with 10 bases between the two ends. In DNA form, the CDR3 reads TGTGCCAGCATTGGGACTCCCCAAGAGACCCAGTACTTC. It specifies CASIGTPQETQYF. Full variable domain (outside the CDR3, taken from reference TRBV28 and TRBJ2-5): DVKVTQSSRYLVKRTGEKVFLECVQDMDHENMFWYRQDPGLGLRLIYFSYDVKMKEKGDIPEGYSVSREKKERFSLILESASTNQTSMYLCASIGTPQETQYFGPGTRLLVL.